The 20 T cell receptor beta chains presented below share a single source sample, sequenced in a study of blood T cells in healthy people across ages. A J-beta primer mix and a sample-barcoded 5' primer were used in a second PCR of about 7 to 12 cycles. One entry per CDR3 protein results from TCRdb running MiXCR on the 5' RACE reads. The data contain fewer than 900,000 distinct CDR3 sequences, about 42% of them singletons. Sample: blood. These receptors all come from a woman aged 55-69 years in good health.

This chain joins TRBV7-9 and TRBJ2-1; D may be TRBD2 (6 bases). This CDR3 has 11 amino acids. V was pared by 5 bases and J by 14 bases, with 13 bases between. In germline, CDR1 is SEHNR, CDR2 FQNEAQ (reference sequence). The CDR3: CASSAGLAEFF. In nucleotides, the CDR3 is TGTGCCAGCAGCGCGGGACTCGCCGAGTTCTTC.

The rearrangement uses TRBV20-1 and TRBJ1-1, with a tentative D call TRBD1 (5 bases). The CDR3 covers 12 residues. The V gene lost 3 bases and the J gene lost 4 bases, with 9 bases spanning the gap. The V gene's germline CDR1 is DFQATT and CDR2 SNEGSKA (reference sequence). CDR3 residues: CSARTDGTEAFF. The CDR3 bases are TGCAGTGCTAGGACAGACGGCACTGAAGCTTTCTTT.

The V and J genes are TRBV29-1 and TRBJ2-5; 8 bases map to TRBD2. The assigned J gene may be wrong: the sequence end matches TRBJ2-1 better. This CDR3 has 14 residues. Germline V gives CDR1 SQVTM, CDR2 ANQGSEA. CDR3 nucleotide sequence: TGCAGCGTTGAAGGAGTAGCGGGATTGGAGACCCAGTTCTTC. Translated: CSVEGVAGLETQFF.

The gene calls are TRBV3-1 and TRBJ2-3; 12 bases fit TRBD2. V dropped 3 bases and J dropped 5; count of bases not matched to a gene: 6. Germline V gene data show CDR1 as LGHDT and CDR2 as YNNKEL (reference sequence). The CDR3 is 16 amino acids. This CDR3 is CASSHKLAGGLDTQYF. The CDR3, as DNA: TGTGCCAGCAGCCATAAACTAGCGGGAGGTCTAGATACGCAGTATTTT.

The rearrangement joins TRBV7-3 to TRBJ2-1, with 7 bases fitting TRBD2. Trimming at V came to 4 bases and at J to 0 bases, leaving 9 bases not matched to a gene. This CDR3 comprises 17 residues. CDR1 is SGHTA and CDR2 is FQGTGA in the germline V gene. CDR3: CASSSPGSGCSYNEQFF. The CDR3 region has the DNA TGTGCCAGCAGCTCTCCGGGTAGCGGGTGCTCCTACAATGAGCAGTTCTTC.

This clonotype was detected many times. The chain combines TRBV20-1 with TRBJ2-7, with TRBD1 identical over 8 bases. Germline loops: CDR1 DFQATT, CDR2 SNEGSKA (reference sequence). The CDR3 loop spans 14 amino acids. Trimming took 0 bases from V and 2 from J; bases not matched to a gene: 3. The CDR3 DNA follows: TGCAGTGCTAGAGAAGAACAGGGGGCCTACGAGCAGTACTTC. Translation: CSAREEQGAYEQYF.

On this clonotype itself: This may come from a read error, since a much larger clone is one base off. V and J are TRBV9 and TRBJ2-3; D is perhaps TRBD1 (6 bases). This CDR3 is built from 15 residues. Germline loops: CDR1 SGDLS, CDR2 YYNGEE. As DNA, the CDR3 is TGTACCAGCAGCCTCCAATGGGGGCTCACAGATACGCAGTATTTT. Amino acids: CTSSLQWGLTDTQYF. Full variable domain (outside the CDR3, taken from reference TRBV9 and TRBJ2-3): DSGVTQTPKHLITATGQRVTLRCSPRSGDLSVYWYQQSLDQGLQFLIQYYNGEERAKGNILERFSAQQFPDLHSELNLSSLELGDSALYFCTSSLQWGLTDTQYFGPGTRLTVL.

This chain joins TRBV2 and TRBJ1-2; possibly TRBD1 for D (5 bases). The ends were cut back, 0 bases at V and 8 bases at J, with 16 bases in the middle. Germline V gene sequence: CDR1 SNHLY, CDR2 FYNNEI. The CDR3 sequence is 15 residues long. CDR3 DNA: TGTGCCAGCAGTGAAGCGGGTGGGACTTATGGAGGCTACACCTTC. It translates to CASSEAGGTYGGYTF.

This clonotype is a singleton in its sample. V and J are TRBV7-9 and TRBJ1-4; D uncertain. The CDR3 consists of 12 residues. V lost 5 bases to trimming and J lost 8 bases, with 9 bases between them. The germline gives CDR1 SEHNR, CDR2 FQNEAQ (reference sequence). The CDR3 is CASSPGEEKLFF. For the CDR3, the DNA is TGTGCCAGCAGCCCAGGAGAGGAAAAACTGTTTTTT.

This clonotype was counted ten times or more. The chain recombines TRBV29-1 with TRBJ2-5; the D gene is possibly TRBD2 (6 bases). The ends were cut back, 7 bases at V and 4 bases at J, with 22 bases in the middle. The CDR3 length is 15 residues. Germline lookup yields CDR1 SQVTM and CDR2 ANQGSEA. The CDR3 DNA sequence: TGCAGCGGCCAATCGGGTTCGGGGGAGCGAGAGACCCAGTACTTC. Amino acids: CSGQSGSGERETQYF. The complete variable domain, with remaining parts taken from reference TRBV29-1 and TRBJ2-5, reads SAVISQKPSRDICQRGTSLTIQCQVDSQVTMMFWYRQQPGQSLTLIATANQGSEATYESGFVIDKFPISRPNLTFSTLTVSNMSPEDSSIYLCSGQSGSGERETQYFGPGTRLLVL.

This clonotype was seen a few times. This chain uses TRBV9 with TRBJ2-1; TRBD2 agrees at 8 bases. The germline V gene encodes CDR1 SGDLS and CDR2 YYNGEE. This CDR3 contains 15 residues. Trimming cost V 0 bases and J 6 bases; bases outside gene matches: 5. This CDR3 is CASSVEPAGANEQFF. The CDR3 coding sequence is TGTGCCAGCAGCGTAGAGCCAGCGGGGGCCAATGAGCAGTTCTTC.

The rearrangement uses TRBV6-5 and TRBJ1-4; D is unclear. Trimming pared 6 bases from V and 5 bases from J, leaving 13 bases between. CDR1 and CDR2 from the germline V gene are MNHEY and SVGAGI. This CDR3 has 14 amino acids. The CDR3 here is CASRDAGQNEKLFF. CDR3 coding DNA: TGTGCCAGCAGGGATGCGGGCCAAAATGAAAAACTGTTTTTT.

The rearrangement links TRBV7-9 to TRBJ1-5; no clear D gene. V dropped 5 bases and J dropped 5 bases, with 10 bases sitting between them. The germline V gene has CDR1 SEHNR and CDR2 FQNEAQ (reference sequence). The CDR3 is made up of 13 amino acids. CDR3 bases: TGTGCCAGCAGCGTAGACGAAGATCAGCCCCAGCATTTT. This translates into CASSVDEDQPQHF.

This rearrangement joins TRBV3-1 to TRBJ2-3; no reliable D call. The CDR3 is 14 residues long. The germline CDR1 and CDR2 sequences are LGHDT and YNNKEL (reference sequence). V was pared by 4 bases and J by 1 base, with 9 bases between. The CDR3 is CASSPIRGTDTQYF. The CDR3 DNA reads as TGTGCCAGCAGCCCCATCCGCGGCACAGATACGCAGTATTTT.

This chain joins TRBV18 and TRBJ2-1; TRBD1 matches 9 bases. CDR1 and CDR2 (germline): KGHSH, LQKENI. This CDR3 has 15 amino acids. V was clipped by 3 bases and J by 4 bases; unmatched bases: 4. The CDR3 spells CASSPGTGWYNEQFF. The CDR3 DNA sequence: TGTGCCAGCTCACCTGGGACAGGGTGGTACAATGAGCAGTTCTTC.

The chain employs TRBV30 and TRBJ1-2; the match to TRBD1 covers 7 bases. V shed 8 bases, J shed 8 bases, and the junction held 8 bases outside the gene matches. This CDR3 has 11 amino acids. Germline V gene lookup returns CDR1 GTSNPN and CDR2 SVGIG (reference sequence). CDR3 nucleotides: TGTGCCGGGGACAGTCCGGGGGGCTACACCTTC. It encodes CAGDSPGGYTF.

The chain's CDR3 is CASSPLGISKETQYF. CDR3 bases: TGTGCCAGCTCACCGCTGGGGATATCCAAAGAGACCCAGTACTTC. V usage is TRBV18 and J usage is TRBJ2-5; unclear D gene. The CDR3 runs 15 residues. Germline-derived CDR1 and CDR2 are KGHSH and LQKENI. Trimming cost V 3 bases and J 3 bases, with 14 bases left between them.

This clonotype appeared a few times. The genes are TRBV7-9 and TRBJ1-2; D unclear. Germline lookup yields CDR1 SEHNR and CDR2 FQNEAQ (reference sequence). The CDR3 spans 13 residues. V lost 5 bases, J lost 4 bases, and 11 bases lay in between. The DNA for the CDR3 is TGTGCCAGCAGCCCCCAGGCTACCTATGGCTACACCTTC. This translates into CASSPQATYGYTF.

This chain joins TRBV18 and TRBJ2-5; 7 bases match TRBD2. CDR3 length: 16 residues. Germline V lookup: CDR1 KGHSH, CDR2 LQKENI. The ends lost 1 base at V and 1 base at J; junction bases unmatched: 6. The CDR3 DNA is TGTGCCAGCTCACCACTCCAGCGGGGACCCCAAGAGACCCAGTACTTC. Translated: CASSPLQRGPQETQYF. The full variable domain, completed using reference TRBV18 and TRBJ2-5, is NAGVMQNPRHLVRRRGQEARLRCSPMKGHSHVYWYRQLPEEGLKFMVYLQKENIIDESGMPKERFSAEFPKEGPSILRIQQVVRGDSAAYFCASSPLQRGPQETQYFGPGTRLLVL.

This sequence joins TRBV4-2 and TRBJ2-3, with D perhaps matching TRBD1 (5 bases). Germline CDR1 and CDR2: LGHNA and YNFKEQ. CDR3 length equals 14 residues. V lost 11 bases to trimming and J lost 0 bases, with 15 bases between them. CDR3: CASKGQSSTDTQYF. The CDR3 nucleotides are TGTGCCTCAAAGGGGCAGTCTAGCACAGATACGCAGTATTTT.